This T cell receptor beta chain was captured by sequencing in a study of blood T cells in healthy people across ages. The CDR3 loop spans 15 amino acids. The V and J ends lost 10 bases and 4 bases respectively, with 20 bases between them. Through a sample-barcoded 5' primer and a J-beta primer mix, a second PCR was run for roughly 6 to 12 cycles. MiXCR, applied by TCRdb to the 5' RACE reads, yields one record per CDR3 protein. The sample shows around 500,000 distinct CDR3 sequences, roughly 48% of them seen only once. Isolating PBMCs gave at least 6.5 million of these cells per sample. The chain joins TRBV12-3 or TRBV12-4 to TRBJ2-1, with a weak D call TRBD1 (5 bases). Sequenced sample: blood. The TCR sequence derives from a man of 80 years or more in good health. CDR3 region: CATLPGAGAYNEQFF. CDR3 DNA: TGTGCCACCCTGCCTGGGGCAGGAGCTTACAATGAGCAGTTCTTC.